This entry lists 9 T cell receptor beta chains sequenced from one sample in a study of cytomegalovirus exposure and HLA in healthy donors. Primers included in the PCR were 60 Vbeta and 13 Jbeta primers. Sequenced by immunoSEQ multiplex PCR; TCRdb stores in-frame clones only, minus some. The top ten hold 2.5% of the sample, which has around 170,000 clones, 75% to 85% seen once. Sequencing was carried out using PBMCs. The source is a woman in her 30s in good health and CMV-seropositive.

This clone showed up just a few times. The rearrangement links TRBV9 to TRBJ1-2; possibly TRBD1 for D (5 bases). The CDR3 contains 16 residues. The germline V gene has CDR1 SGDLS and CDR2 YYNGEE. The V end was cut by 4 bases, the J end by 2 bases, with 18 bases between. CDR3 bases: TGTGCCAGCAGCTCCCGTGGAGGAGGGACGAACTATGGCTACACCTTC. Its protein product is CASSSRGGGTNYGYTF. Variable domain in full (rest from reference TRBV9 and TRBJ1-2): DSGVTQTPKHLITATGQRVTLRCSPRSGDLSVYWYQQSLDQGLQFLIQYYNGEERAKGNILERFSAQQFPDLHSELNLSSLELGDSALYFCASSSRGGGTNYGYTFGSGTRLTVV.

CDR3 residues: CATSSRRDSYEKLFF. CDR3 nucleotides: TGTGCCACCAGCTCCAGACGGGACAGTTATGAAAAACTGTTTTTT. J is TRBJ1-4 and V is TRBV15; 7 nucleotides line up with TRBD1. Germline CDR1 reads LNHNV; CDR2 reads YYDKDF (reference sequence). CDR3 length: 15 amino acids. The V segment lost 5 bases and the J segment 6 bases; nucleotides outside the gene matches: 9.

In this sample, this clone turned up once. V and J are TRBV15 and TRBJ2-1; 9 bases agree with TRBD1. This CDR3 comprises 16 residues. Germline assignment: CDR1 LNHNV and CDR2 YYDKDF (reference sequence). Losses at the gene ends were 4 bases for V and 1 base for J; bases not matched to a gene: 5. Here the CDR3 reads CATSTRTGVSYNEQFF. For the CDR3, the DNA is TGTGCCACCAGCACAAGGACAGGGGTTTCCTACAATGAGCAGTTCTTC.

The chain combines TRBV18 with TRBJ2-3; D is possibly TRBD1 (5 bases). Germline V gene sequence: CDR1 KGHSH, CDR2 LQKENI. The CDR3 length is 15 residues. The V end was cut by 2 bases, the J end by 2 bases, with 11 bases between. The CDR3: CASSPRGTNTDTQYF. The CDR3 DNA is TGTGCCAGCTCACCAAGGGGCACGAACACAGATACGCAGTATTTT.

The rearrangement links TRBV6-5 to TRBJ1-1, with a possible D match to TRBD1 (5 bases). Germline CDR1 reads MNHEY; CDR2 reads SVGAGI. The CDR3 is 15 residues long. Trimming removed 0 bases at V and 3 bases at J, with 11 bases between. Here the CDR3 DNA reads TGTGCCAGCAGTTACTCGTTCAGGGAGGACACTGAAGCTTTCTTT. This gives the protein CASSYSFREDTEAFF.

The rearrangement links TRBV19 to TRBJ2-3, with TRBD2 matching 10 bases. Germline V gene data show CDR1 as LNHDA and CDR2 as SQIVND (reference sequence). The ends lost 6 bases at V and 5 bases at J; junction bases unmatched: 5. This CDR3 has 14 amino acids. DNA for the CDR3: TGTGCCAGTAGCCTGGGACTAGCGCTAGATACGCAGTATTTT. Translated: CASSLGLALDTQYF. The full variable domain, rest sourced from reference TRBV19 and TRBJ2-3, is DGGITQSPKYLFRKEGQNVTLSCEQNLNHDAMYWYRQDPGQGLRLIYYSQIVNDFQKGDIAEGYSVSREKKESFPLTVTSAQKNPTAFYLCASSLGLALDTQYFGPGTRLTVL.

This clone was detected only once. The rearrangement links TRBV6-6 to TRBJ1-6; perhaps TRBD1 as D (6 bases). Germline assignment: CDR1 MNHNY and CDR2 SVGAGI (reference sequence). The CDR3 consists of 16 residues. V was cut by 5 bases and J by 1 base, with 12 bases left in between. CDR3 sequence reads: CASSTQTGSYNSPLHF. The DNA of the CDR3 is TGTGCCAGCAGTACCCAGACAGGATCCTATAATTCACCCCTCCACTTT.

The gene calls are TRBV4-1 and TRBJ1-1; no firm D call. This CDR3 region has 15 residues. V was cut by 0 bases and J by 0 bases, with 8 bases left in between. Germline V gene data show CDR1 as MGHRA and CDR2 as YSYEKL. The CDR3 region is CASSQDEAVNTEAFF. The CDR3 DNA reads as TGCGCCAGCAGCCAAGATGAGGCAGTGAACACTGAAGCTTTCTTT.

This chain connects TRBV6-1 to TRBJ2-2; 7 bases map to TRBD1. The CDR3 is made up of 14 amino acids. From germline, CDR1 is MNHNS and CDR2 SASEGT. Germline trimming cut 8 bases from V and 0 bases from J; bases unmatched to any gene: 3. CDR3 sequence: CASGRGTNTGELFF. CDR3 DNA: TGTGCCAGCGGCAGGGGGACGAACACCGGGGAGCTGTTTTTT.